The subject of this entry is one T cell receptor beta chain. Its specific antigen is unknown. No per-base quality is available; no much larger clone lies one base away. This sample was included in a study of cytomegalovirus exposure and HLA in healthy donors (TCRdb year 2017). Looking at the study overall: According to a later analysis, one platform produced both the roughly 120 validation repertoires and the 670 or so repertoires of the first cohort. The study aimed to test whether signatures of past pathogen exposure could be identified by cataloging public T cell receptors. Along with the roughly 710-subject first cohort, a separate validation cohort of over a hundred different subjects was used. The study combined high-throughput TCR immunosequencing, statistical association of individual TCRs with disease status, and machine learning to predict cytomegalovirus infection status.

Separate from the approximately 700-subject first cohort, the validation cohort of 95 to 150 subjects was the group to which the donors belonged. General conclusions and limits of the study: All 120 or so repertoires were used to score co-occurrence in the validation cohort in a later analysis, because that analysis had no HLA typing for the cohort. In vitro tests confirmed that a few of the cytomegalovirus-associated TCR beta chains recognize cytomegalovirus antigens. The study gave a list of some 150 TCR beta chains associated with cytomegalovirus. Across donors, most TCR sequences were observed very rarely, whereas some public TCRs were present in many individuals. The authors suggested that the approach could potentially be generalized to other disease states and immunological phenotypes. Of the cluster scores, approximately 95% were above 0 in a later analysis, which found that TCRs clustered in the first cohort also tended to co-occur in the approximately 110 validation repertoires. Cytomegalovirus status was reported to be diagnosed by the classifier with high specificity and sensitivity in both the original and validation cohorts.

There are 16 amino acids in the CDR3, from cysteine to phenylalanine inclusive. Here the CDR3 DNA is all that survives: 48 bases in frame from base 1. The germline V gene (reference sequence) provides CDR1 LNHNV and CDR2 YYDKDF. Trimming removed 0 bases from V and 1 base from J, leaving 9 bases between the germline ends. Library construction relied on the immunoSEQ multiplex PCR assay. As for how the authors treated the data: A statistical classification framework was built for diagnosing cytomegalovirus status from the catalog of TCR beta chain sequences. What TCRdb holds here is the immuneACCESS table cut down to in-frame rearrangements. Part of the clones is not present; checked against another copy, under half of the missing clones reflect an unresolved V gene, and the others are unexplained. That table is the source of V, J and clone size, and D and trimming were worked out from the DNA. The sample table lists fewer than 120,000 clones, 88% of them with a count of one. The ten largest clones add up to 1.4% of the sample.

The sequenced sample was PBMCs. The TCR originated in a woman in her thirties in good health and CMV-seropositive. Recombination joined TRBV15 with TRBJ2-2; TRBD2 might be the D gene, on 6 matching bases. In nucleotide form, the sequence is TGTGCCACCAGCAGAGATGCCGGGGGGAACACCGGGGAGCTGTTTTTT. It is translated as CATSRDAGGNTGELFF.